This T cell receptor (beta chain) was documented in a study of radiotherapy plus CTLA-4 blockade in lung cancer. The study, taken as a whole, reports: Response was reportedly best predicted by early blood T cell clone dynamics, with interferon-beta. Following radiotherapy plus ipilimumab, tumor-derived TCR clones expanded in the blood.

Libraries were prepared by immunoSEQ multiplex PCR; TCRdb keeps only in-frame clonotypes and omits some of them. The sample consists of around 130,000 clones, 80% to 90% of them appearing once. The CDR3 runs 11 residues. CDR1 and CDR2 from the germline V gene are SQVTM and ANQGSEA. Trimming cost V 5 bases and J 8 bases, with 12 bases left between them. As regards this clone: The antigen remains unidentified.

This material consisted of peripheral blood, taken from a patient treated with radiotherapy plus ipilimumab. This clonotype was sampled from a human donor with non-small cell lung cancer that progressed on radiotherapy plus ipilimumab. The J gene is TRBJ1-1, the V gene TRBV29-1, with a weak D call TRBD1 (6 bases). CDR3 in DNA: TGCAGCGTTAAAAAGGGGGGGGAAGCTTTCTTT. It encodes CSVKKGGEAFF.